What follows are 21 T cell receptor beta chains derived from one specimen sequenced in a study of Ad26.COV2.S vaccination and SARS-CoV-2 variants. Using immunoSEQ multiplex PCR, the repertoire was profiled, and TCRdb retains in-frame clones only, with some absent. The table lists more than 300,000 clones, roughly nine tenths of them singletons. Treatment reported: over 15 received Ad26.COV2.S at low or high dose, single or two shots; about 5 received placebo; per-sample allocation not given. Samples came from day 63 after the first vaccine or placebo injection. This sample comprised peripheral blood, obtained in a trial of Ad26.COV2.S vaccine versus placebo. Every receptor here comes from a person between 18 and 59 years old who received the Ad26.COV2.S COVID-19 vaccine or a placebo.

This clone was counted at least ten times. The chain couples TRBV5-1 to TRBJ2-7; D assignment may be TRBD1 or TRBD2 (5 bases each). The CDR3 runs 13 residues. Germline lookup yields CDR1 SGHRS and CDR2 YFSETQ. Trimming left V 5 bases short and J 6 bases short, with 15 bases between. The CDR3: CASRAQGRGEQYF. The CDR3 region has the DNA TGCGCCAGCAGGGCCCAGGGTCGGGGCGAGCAGTACTTC.

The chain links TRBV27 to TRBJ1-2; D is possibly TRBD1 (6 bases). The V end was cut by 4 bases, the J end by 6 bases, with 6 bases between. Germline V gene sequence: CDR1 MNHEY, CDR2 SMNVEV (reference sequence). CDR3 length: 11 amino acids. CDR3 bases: TGTGCCAGCAGTTCAGGGGATGGCTACACCTTC. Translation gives CASSSGDGYTF.

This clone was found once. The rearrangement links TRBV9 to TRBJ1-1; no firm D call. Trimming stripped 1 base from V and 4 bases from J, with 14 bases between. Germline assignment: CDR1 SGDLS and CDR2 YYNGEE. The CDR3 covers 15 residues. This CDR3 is CASSVSGLTGTEAFF. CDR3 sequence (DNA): TGTGCCAGCAGCGTAAGCGGACTTACGGGCACTGAAGCTTTCTTT.

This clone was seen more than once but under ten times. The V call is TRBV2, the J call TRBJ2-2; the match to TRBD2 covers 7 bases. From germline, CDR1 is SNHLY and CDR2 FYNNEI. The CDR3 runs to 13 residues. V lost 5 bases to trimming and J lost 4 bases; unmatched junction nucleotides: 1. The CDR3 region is CASSLAVTGELFF. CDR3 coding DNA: TGTGCCAGCAGTCTAGCGGTCACCGGGGAGCTGTTTTTT.

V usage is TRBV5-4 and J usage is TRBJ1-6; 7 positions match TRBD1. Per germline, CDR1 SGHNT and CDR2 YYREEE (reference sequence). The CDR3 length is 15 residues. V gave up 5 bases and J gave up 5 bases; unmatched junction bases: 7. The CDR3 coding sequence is TGTGCCAGCAGACCCTCCGGGACAGATAATTCACCCCTCCACTTT. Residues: CASRPSGTDNSPLHF. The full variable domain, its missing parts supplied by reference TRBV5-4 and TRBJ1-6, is ETGVTQSPTHLIKTRGQQVTLRCSSQSGHNTVSWYQQALGQGPQFIFQYYREEENGRGNFPPRFSGLQFPNYSSELNVNALELDDSALYLCASRPSGTDNSPLHFGNGTRLTVT.

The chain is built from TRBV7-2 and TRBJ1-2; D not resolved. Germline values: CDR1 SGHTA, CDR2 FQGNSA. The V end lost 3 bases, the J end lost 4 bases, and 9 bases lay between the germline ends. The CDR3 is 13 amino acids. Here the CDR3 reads CASSLKGTYGYTF. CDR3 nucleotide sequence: TGTGCCAGCAGCTTGAAGGGCACCTATGGCTACACCTTC.

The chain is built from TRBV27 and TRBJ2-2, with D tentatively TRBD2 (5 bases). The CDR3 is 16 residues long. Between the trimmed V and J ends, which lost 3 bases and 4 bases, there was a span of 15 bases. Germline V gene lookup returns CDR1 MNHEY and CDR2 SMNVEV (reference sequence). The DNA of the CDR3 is TGTGCCAGCAGTTTGCTGAGAGGGCCCAGCACCGGGGAGCTGTTTTTT. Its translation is CASSLLRGPSTGELFF.

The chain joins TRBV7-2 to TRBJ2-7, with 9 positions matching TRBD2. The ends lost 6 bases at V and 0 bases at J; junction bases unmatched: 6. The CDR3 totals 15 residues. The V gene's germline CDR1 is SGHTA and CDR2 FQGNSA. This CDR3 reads CASREAGGISYEQYF. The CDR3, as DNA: TGTGCCAGCAGGGAAGCGGGGGGCATCTCCTACGAGCAGTACTTC. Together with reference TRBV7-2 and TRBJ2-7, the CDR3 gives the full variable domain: GAGVSQSPSNKVTEKGKDVELRCDPISGHTALYWYRQSLGQGLEFLIYFQGNSAPDKSGLPSDRFSAERTGGSVSTLTIQRTQQEDSAVYLCASREAGGISYEQYFGPGTRLTVT.

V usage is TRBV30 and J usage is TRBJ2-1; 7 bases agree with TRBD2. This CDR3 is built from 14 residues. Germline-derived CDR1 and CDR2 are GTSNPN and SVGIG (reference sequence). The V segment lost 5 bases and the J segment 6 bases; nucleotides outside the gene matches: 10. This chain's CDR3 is CAWRGASGFNEQFF. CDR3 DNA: TGTGCCTGGCGAGGGGCTAGCGGATTCAATGAGCAGTTCTTC.

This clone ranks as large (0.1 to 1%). This CDR3 reads CASSYAGLAKGVDFNEQFF. The CDR3 region has the DNA TGTGCCAGCAGCTACGCGGGACTAGCCAAAGGGGTAGATTTCAATGAGCAGTTCTTC. This sequence joins TRBV5-6 and TRBJ2-1; 9 nucleotides align to TRBD2. CDR3 length equals 19 residues. CDR1 SGHDT and CDR2 YYEEEE come from the germline V gene. Trimming took 3 bases from V and 6 from J; bases not matched to a gene: 19.

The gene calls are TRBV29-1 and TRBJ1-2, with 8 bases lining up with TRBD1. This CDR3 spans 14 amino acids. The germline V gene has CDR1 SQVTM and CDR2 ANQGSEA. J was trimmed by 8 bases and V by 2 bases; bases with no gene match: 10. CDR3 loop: CSVEKGQVSRGYTF. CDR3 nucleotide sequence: TGCAGCGTTGAAAAGGGACAGGTTTCCAGGGGCTACACCTTC.

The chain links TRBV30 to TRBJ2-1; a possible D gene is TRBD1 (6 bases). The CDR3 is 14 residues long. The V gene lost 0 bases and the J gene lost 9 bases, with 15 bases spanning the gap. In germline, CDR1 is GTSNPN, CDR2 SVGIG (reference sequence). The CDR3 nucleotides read TGTGCCTGGAGTGTACGGGCAGGGGCCACTGAGCAGTTCTTC. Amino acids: CAWSVRAGATEQFF.

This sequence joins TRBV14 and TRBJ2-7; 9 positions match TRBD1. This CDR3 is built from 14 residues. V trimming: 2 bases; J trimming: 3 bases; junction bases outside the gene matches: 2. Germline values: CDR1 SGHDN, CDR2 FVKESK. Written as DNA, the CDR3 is TGTGCCAGCAGCCAACAGGACAGGGGCTACGAGCAGTACTTC. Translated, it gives CASSQQDRGYEQYF.

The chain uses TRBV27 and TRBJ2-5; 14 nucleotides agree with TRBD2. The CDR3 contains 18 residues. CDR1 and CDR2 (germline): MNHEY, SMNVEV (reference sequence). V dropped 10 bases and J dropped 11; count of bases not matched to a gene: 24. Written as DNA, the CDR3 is TGTGCCACCCTAGGAGGGACTAGCGGGGGATCATATGCACCCCTACAGTACTTC. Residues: CATLGGTSGGSYAPLQYF.

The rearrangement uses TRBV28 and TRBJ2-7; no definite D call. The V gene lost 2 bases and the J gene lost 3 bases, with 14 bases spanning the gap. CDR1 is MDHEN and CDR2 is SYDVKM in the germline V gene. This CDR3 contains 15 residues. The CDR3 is CASSLNRWQNYEQYF. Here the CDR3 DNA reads TGTGCCAGCAGTTTAAATCGGTGGCAGAACTACGAGCAGTACTTC.

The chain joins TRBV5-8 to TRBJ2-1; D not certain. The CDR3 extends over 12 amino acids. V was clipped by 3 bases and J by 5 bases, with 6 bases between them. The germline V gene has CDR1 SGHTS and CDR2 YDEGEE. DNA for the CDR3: TGTGCCAGCAGCTGGATAGACAATGAGCAGTTCTTC. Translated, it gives CASSWIDNEQFF.

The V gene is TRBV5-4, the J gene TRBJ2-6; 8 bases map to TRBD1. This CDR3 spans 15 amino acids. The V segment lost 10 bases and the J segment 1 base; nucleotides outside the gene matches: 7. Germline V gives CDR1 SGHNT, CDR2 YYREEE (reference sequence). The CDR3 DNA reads TGTGCCTGGACCGGGACAGGTTCTGGGGCCAACGTCCTGACTTTC. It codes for CAWTGTGSGANVLTF.

The CDR3 reads CASSQGRAYSYEQYF. The DNA of the CDR3 is TGCGCCAGCAGCCAAGGCAGGGCCTACTCCTACGAGCAGTACTTC. The chain has TRBV4-3 and TRBJ2-7, with D maybe TRBD1 (5 bases). V dropped 1 base and J dropped 0 bases, with 10 bases sitting between them. Germline V gene lookup returns CDR1 LGHNA and CDR2 YSLEER. This CDR3 comprises 15 residues.

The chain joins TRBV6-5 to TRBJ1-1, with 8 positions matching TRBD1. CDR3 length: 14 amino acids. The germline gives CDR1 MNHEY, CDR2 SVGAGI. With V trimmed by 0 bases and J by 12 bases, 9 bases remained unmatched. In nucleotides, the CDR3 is TGTGCCAGCAGTTACTCCGGCTCAGGGGGCTCGTCTTTCTTT. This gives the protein CASSYSGSGGSSFF.

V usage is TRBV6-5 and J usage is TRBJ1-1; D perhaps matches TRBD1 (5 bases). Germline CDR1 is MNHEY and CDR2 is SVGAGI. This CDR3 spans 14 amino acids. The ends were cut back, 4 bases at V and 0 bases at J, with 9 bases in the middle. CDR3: CASSSRQMNTEAFF. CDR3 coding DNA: TGTGCCAGCAGTTCTAGACAGATGAACACTGAAGCTTTCTTT.

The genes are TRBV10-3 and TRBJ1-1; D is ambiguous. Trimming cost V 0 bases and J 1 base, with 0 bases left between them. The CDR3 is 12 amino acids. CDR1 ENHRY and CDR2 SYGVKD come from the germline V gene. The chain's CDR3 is CAISESNTEAFF. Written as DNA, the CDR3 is TGTGCCATCAGTGAGTCGAACACTGAAGCTTTCTTT.